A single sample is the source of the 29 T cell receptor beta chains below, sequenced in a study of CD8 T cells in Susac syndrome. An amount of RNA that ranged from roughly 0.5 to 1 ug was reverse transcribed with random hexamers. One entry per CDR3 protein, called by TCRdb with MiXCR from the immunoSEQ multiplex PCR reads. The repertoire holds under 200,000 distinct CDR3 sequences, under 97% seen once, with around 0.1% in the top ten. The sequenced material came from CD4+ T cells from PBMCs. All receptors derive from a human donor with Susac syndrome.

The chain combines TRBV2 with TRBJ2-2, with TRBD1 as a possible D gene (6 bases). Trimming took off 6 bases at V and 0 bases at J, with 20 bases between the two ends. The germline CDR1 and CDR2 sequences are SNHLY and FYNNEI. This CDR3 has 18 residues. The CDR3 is CASSFPETGYANTGELFF. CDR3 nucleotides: TGTGCCAGCAGCTTCCCCGAGACAGGTTACGCGAACACCGGGGAGCTGTTTTTT.

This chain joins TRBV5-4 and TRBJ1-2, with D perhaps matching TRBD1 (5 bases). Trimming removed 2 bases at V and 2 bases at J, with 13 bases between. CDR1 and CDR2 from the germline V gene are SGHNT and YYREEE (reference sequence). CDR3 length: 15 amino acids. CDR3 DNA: TGTGCCAGCAGCTTCGTGGGGCGGGTGAACTATGGCTACACCTTC. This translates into CASSFVGRVNYGYTF. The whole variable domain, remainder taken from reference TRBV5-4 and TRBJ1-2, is ETGVTQSPTHLIKTRGQQVTLRCSSQSGHNTVSWYQQALGQGPQFIFQYYREEENGRGNFPPRFSGLQFPNYSSELNVNALELDDSALYLCASSFVGRVNYGYTFGSGTRLTVV.

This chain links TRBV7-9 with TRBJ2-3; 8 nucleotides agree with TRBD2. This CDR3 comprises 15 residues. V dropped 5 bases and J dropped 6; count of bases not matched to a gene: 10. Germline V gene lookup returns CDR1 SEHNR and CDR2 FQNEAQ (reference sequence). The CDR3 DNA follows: TGTGCCAGCAGCGGCCGAGGACTAGCCCCGGATACGCAGTATTTT. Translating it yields CASSGRGLAPDTQYF.

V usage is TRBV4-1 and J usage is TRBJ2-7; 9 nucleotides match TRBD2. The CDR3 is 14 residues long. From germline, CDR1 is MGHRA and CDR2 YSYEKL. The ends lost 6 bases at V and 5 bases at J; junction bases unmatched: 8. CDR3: CASRKRGEFDEQYF. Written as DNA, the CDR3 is TGCGCCAGCAGAAAGCGGGGGGAATTCGACGAGCAGTACTTC.

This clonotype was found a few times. For the CDR3, the DNA is TGCAGCGCCTCTCAGGGGGCCACTGAAGCTTTCTTT. Amino acids: CSASQGATEAFF. V gene TRBV29-1 combines with J gene TRBJ1-1; 8 bases are a match to TRBD1. V lost 7 bases to trimming and J lost 4 bases; unmatched junction nucleotides: 5. CDR3 size: 12 residues. Germline CDR1 and CDR2: SQVTM and ANQGSEA.

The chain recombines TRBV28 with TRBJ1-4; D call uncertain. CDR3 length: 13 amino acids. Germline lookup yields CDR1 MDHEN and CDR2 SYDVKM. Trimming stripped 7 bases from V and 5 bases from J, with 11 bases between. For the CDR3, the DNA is TGTGCCAGCATAAAAGGAGACAATGAAAAACTGTTTTTT. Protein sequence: CASIKGDNEKLFF.

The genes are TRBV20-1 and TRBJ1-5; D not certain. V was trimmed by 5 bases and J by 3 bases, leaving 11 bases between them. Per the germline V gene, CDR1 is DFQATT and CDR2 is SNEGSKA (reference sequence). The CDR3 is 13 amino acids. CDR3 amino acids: CSAGVDFNQPQHF. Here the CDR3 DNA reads TGCAGTGCTGGGGTGGATTTCAATCAGCCCCAGCATTTT.

CDR3 sequence reads: CSASDTSAIQETQYF. The CDR3 DNA follows: TGCAGTGCTAGCGACACTAGCGCGATTCAAGAGACCCAGTACTTC. This chain uses TRBV20-1 with TRBJ2-5; 7 nucleotides line up with TRBD2. Looked up from germline, CDR1 is DFQATT and CDR2 is SNEGSKA (reference sequence). The length of the CDR3 is 15 residues. Unmatched junction bases numbered 9, after V lost 3 bases and J lost 2 bases.

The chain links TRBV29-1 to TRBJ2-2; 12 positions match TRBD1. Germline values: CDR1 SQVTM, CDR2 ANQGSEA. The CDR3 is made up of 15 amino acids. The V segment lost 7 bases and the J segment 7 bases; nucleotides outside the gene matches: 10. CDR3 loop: CSASWGQGAGGELFF. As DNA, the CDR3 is TGCAGCGCCTCTTGGGGACAGGGGGCCGGCGGGGAGCTGTTTTTT.

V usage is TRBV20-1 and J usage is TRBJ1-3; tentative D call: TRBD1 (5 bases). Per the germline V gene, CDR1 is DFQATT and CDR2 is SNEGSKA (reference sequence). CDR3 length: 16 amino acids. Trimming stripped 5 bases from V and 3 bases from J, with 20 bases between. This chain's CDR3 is CSAPDAGGGSGNTIYF. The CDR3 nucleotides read TGCAGTGCTCCCGACGCGGGCGGGGGAAGTGGAAACACCATATATTTT.

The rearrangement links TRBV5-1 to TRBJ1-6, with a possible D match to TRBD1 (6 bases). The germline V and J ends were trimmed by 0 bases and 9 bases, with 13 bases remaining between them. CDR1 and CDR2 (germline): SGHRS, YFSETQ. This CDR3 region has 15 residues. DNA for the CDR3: TGCGCCAGCAGCTTGGAATCCGGACAGACTTCACCCCTCCACTTT. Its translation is CASSLESGQTSPLHF.

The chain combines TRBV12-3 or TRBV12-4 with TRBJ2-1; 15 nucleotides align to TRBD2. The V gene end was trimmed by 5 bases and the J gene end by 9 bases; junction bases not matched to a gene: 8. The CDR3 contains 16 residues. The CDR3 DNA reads TGTGCCAGCAGTACAGGACTAGCGGGGGGGCGGGGTGAGCAGTTCTTC. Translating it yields CASSTGLAGGRGEQFF.

This chain's CDR3 is CAISELGNTGELFF. Written as DNA, the CDR3 is TGTGCCATCAGTGAGCTGGGGAACACCGGGGAGCTGTTTTTT. This chain links TRBV10-3 with TRBJ2-2; no clear D gene. The CDR3 runs to 14 residues. The germline CDR1 and CDR2 sequences are ENHRY and SYGVKD. V dropped 2 bases and J dropped 1 base, with 5 bases sitting between them.

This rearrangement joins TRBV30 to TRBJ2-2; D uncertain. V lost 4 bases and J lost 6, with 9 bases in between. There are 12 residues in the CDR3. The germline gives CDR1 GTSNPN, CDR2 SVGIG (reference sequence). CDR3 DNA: TGTGCCTGGAAGACCTGGGCCGGGGAGCTGTTTTTT. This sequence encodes CAWKTWAGELFF.

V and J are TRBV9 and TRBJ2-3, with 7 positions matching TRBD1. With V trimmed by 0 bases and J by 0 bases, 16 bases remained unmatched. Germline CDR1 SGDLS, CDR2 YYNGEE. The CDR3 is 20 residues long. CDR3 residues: CASSVGGWDSRLTSTDTQYF. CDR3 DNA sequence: TGTGCCAGCAGCGTAGGTGGTTGGGACAGTAGACTTACTAGCACAGATACGCAGTATTTT.

This CDR3 is CATSRTTATRETQYF. DNA of the CDR3: TGTGCCACCTCGAGGACGACAGCCACGAGGGAGACCCAGTACTTC. The chain links TRBV2 to TRBJ2-5, with TRBD1 as a possible D gene (5 bases). Trimming removed 10 bases at V and 5 bases at J, with 23 bases between. Looked up from germline, CDR1 is SNHLY and CDR2 is FYNNEI. The CDR3 totals 15 residues.

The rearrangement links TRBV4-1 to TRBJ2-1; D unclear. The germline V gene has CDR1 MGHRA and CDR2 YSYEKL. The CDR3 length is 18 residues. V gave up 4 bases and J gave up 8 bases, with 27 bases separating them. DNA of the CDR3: TGCGCCAGCAGCCTCTTTTTCTCCGGGTCCCAAAGAATCGATGAGCAGTTCTTC. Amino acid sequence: CASSLFFSGSQRIDEQFF.

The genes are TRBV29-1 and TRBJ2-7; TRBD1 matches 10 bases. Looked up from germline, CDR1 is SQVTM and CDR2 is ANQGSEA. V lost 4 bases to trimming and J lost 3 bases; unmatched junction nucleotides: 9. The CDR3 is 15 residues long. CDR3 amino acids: CSVVGERTGGYEQYF. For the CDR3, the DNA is TGCAGCGTTGTCGGTGAGAGGACAGGGGGCTACGAGCAGTACTTC.

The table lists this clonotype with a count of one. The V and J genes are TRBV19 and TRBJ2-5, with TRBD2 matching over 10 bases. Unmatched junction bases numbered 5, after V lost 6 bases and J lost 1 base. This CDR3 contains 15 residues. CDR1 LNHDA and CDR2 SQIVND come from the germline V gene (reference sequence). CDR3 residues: CASRRTSGFQETQYF. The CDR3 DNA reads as TGTGCCAGTAGGCGGACTAGCGGCTTCCAAGAGACCCAGTACTTC.

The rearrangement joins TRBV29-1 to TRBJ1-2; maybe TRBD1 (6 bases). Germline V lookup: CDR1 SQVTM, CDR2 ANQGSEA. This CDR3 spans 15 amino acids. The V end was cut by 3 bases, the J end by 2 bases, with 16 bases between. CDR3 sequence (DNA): TGCAGCGTTGACTCGCTCGGACAGATAAACTATGGCTACACCTTC. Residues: CSVDSLGQINYGYTF. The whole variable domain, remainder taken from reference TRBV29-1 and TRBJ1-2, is SAVISQKPSRDICQRGTSLTIQCQVDSQVTMMFWYRQQPGQSLTLIATANQGSEATYESGFVIDKFPISRPNLTFSTLTVSNMSPEDSSIYLCSVDSLGQINYGYTFGSGTRLTVV.

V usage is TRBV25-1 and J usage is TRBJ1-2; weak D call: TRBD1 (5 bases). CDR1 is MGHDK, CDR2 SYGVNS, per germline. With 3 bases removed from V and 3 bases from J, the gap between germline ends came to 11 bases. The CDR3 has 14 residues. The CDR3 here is CASSDWGGDYGYTF. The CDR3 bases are TGTGCCAGCAGTGATTGGGGGGGGGACTATGGCTACACCTTC.

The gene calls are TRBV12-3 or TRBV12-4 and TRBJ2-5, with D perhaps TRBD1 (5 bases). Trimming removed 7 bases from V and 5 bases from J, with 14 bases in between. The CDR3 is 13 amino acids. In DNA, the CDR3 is TGTGCCAGCACCTTGGGGCCGTCGGAGACCCAGTACTTC. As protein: CASTLGPSETQYF.

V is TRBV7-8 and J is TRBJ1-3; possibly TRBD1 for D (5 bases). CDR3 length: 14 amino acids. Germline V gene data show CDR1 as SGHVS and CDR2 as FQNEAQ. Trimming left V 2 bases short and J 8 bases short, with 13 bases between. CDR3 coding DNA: TGTGCCAGCAGCTTAACTGACAGTCTGGACACCATATATTTT. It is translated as CASSLTDSLDTIYF.

The CDR3: CSVVRWIDGYTF. The CDR3 nucleotides read TGCAGCGTTGTAAGATGGATTGACGGCTACACCTTC. This chain joins TRBV29-1 and TRBJ1-2; D is unclear. The V gene's germline CDR1 is SQVTM and CDR2 ANQGSEA. This CDR3 comprises 12 residues. V gave up 4 bases and J gave up 8 bases, with 14 bases separating them.

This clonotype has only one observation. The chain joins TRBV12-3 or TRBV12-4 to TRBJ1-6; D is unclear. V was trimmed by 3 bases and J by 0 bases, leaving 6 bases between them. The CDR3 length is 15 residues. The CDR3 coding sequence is TGTGCCAGCAGTTTGCGGAACTCCTATAATTCACCCCTCCACTTT. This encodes CASSLRNSYNSPLHF.

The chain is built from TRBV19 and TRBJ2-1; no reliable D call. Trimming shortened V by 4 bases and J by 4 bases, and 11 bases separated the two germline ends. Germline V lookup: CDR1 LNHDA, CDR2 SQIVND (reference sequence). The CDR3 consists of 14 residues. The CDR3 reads CASSTPPAYNEQFF. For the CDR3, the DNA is TGTGCCAGTAGTACCCCGCCAGCTTACAATGAGCAGTTCTTC.

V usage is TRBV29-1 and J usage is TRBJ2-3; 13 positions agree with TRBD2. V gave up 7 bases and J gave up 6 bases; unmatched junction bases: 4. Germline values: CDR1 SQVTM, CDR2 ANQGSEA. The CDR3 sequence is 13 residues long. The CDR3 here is CSDRTSGGDTQYF. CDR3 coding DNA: TGCAGCGATAGGACTAGCGGGGGCGATACGCAGTATTTT.

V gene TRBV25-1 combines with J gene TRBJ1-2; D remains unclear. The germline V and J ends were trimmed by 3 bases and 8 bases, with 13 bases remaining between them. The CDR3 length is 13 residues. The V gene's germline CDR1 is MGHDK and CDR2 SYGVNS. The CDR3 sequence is CASSDRGFQGYTF. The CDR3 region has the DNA TGTGCCAGCAGTGATCGGGGATTTCAAGGCTACACCTTC.

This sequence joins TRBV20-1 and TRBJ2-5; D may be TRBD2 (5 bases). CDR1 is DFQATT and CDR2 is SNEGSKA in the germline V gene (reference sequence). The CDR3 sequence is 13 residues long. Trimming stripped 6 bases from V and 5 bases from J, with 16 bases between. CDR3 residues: CSASLATRETQYF. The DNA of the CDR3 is TGCAGTGCCTCGCTAGCTACGCGTGAGACCCAGTACTTC.